The 8 T cell receptor beta chains given below trace back to one sample, sequenced in a study of blood T cell repertoires in COVID-19. The repertoire was sequenced with immunoSEQ multiplex PCR; TCRdb's copy has only in-frame clones and lacks some. The sample yields approximately 300,000 clones, about 85% seen once. The specimen was PBMCs or T cells enriched from blood (not recorded which). The receptor source for this set is a woman in her twenties or thirties who had been exposed to COVID-19.

This chain joins TRBV9 and TRBJ1-4; 8 nucleotides line up with TRBD1. The CDR3 spans 13 residues. CDR1 SGDLS and CDR2 YYNGEE come from the germline V gene. Unmatched junction bases numbered 3, after V lost 3 bases and J lost 8 bases. The CDR3 spells CASSADRAEKLFF. In nucleotides, the CDR3 is TGTGCCAGCAGCGCGGACAGGGCCGAAAAACTGTTTTTT. The whole variable domain, filled in from reference TRBV9 and TRBJ1-4, reads DSGVTQTPKHLITATGQRVTLRCSPRSGDLSVYWYQQSLDQGLQFLIQYYNGEERAKGNILERFSAQQFPDLHSELNLSSLELGDSALYFCASSADRAEKLFFGSGTQLSVL.

This rearrangement joins TRBV19 to TRBJ1-5; perhaps TRBD1 as D (5 bases). This CDR3 has 14 amino acids. Germline V gene data show CDR1 as LNHDA and CDR2 as SQIVND (reference sequence). V was cut by 5 bases and J by 9 bases, with 17 bases left in between. CDR3 DNA sequence: TGTGCCAGTAGTGCCGACAGTGGGGCCGGGCCCCAGCATTTT. As protein: CASSADSGAGPQHF.

The V call is TRBV20-1, the J call TRBJ1-2; weak D call: TRBD1 (6 bases). Germline V gene lookup returns CDR1 DFQATT and CDR2 SNEGSKA (reference sequence). The V end lost 3 bases, the J end lost 4 bases, and 15 bases lay between the germline ends. This CDR3 spans 14 amino acids. The CDR3 nucleotides read TGCAGTGCTAGTACTAGGCAGGGGATCTATGGCTACACCTTC. This codes for CSASTRQGIYGYTF.

V gene TRBV5-1 combines with J gene TRBJ2-3; D gene ambiguous. V shed 4 bases and J shed 0 bases, with 9 bases lying between them. Germline lookup yields CDR1 SGHRS and CDR2 YFSETQ. This CDR3 region has 14 residues. The CDR3 protein is CASSPAASTDTQYF. In nucleotides, the CDR3 is TGCGCCAGCAGCCCCGCGGCTAGCACAGATACGCAGTATTTT. Full variable domain (remainder filled in from reference TRBV5-1 and TRBJ2-3): KAGVTQTPRYLIKTRGQQVTLSCSPISGHRSVSWYQQTPGQGLQFLFEYFSETQRNKGNFPGRFSGRQFSNSRSEMNVSTLELGDSALYLCASSPAASTDTQYFGPGTRLTVL.

The V gene is TRBV7-3, the J gene TRBJ1-1; D unclear. V shed 2 bases and J shed 7 bases, with 11 bases lying between them. The CDR3 totals 13 residues. Germline assignment: CDR1 SGHTA and CDR2 FQGTGA. CDR3 DNA: TGTGCCAGCAGCTTATCGGGGAAAGGTGAAGCTTTCTTT. It encodes CASSLSGKGEAFF.

This chain connects TRBV2 to TRBJ1-1, with 9 bases lining up with TRBD1. V shed 4 bases and J 6 bases; nucleotides not matched to a gene: 12. The CDR3 is 16 amino acids. Looked up from germline, CDR1 is SNHLY and CDR2 is FYNNEI. CDR3 protein: CASSAGTGRLRAEAFF. CDR3 in DNA: TGTGCCAGCAGTGCCGGGACAGGGAGGTTAAGGGCTGAAGCTTTCTTT.

The genes are TRBV21-1 and TRBJ2-3; TRBD2, as called in the table, went unchecked against the DNA. TRBV21-1 is assigned pseudogene status. This CDR3 contains 14 residues. CDR3 residues: CASSNSGSTDTQYF. Here the CDR3 DNA reads TGTGCCAGCAGCAATAGCGGAAGCACAGATACGCAGTATTTT.

The CDR3 loop is CASGWGQLNQPQHF. As DNA, the CDR3 is TGTGCTAGTGGTTGGGGACAGCTTAATCAGCCCCAGCATTTT. This sequence joins TRBV12-5 and TRBJ1-5, with 7 bases fitting TRBD1. Germline-derived CDR1 and CDR2 are LGHNT and FRNRAP. CDR3 length equals 14 residues. The V gene end was trimmed by 4 bases and the J gene end by 4 bases; junction bases not matched to a gene: 4.